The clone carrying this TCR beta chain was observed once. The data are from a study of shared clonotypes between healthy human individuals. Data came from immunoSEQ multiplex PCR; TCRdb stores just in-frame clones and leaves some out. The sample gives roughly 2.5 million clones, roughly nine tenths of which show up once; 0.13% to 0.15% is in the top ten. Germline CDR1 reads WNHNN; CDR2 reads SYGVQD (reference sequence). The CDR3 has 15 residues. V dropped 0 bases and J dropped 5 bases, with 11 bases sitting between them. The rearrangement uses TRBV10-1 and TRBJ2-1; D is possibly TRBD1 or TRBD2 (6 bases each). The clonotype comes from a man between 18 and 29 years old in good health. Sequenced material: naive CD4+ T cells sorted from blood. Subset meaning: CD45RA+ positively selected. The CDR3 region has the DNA TGCGCCAGCAGTGAGTCCCCGGGGGCGAACAATGAGCAGTTCTTC. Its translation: CASSESPGANNEQFF.